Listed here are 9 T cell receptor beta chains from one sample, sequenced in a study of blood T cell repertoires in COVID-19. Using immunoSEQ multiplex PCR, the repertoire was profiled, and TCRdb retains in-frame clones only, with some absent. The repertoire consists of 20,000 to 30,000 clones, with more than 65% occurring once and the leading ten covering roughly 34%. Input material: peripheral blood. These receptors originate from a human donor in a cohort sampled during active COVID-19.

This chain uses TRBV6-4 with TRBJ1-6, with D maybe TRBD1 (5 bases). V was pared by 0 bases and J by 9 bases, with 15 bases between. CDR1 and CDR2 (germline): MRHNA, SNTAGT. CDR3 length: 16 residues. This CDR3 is CASSDSNLGASSPLHF. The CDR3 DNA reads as TGTGCCAGCAGTGACTCGAATTTAGGGGCTAGTTCACCCCTCCACTTT.

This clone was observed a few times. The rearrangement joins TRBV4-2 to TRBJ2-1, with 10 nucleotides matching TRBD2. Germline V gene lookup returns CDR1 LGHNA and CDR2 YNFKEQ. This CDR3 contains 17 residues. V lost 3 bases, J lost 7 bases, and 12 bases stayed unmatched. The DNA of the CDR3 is TGTGCCAGCAGCCACGAAAACAGCGGGGGGGGCCAGAATGAGCAGTTCTTC. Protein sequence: CASSHENSGGGQNEQFF.

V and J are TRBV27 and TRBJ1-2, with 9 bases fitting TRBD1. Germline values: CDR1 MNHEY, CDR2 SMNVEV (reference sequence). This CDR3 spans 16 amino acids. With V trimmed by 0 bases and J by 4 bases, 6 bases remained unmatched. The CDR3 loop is CASSLSLGQGTYGYTF. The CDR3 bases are TGTGCCAGCAGTTTATCGCTCGGACAGGGGACCTATGGCTACACCTTC.

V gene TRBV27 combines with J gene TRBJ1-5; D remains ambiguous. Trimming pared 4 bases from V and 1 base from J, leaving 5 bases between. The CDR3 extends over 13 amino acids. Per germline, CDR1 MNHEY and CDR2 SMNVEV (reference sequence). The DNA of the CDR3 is TGTGCCAGCAGTTCTCTGAGCAATCAGCCCCAGCATTTT. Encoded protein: CASSSLSNQPQHF.

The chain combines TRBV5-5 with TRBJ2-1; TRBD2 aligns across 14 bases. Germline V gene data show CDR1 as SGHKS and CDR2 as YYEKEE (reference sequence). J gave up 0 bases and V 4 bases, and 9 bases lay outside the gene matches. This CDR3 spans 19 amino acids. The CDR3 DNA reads TGTGCCAGCAGCGGTGGGACTAGCGGGGGCCGGAGCTCCTACAATGAGCAGTTCTTC. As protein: CASSGGTSGGRSSYNEQFF.

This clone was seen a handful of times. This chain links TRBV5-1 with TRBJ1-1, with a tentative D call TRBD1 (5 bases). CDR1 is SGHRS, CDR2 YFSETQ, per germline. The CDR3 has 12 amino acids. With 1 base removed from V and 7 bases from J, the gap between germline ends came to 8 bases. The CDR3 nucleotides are TGCGCCAGCAGCTTGTTAGGACATGAAGCTTTCTTT. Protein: CASSLLGHEAFF.

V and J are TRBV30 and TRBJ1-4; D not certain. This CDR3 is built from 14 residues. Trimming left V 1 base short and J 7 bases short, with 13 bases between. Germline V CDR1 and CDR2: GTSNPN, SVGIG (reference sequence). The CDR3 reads CAWSEERLGEKLFF. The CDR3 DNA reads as TGTGCCTGGAGTGAAGAGAGGTTGGGTGAAAAACTGTTTTTT.

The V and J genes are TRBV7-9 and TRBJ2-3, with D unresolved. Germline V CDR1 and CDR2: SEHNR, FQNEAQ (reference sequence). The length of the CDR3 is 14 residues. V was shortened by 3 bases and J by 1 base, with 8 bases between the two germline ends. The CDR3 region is CASSLSGRTDTQYF. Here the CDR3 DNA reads TGTGCCAGCAGCTTGAGTGGGCGCACAGATACGCAGTATTTT.

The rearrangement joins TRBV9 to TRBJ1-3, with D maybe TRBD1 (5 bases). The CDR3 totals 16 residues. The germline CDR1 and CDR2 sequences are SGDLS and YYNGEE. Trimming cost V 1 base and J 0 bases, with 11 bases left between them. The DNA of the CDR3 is TGTGCCAGCAGCGTACATTTGACAGACTCTGGAAACACCATATATTTT. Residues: CASSVHLTDSGNTIYF.